A single sample is the source of the 21 T cell receptor beta chains below, sequenced in a study of T cell repertoires in cytomegalovirus infection. Each CDR3 protein is one row after TCRdb ran MiXCR on the reads. The repertoire has some 940,000 distinct CDR3 sequences, under 40% of them found once; the top ten carry roughly 13%. For these receptors, no antigen is known. Specimen: cultured CD8+ T cells from PBMCs, collected from culture after CMV antigen stimulation. Receptor source: a human donor in good health (CMV status not recorded). Some clones in this sample may be carry-over from other donors' samples.

This clonotype has just a few counts. The V and J genes are TRBV19 and TRBJ2-7; either TRBD1 or TRBD2 may fit D (5 bases each). V was clipped by 6 bases and J by 0 bases, with 9 bases between them. There are 13 residues in the CDR3. CDR1 LNHDA and CDR2 SQIVND come from the germline V gene (reference sequence). The CDR3 protein is CASRPGHSYEQYF. In DNA form, the CDR3 reads TGTGCCAGTAGGCCGGGGCACTCCTACGAGCAGTACTTC.

This clonotype was observed a few times. V is TRBV27 and J is TRBJ2-7; 7 nucleotides agree with TRBD2. Germline trimming cut 4 bases from V and 4 bases from J; bases unmatched to any gene: 7. The CDR3 consists of 14 residues. Germline loops: CDR1 MNHEY, CDR2 SMNVEV (reference sequence). The CDR3 DNA sequence: TGTGCCAGCAGTTGGGCGGAGGGAGGGTACGAGCAGTACTTC. As protein: CASSWAEGGYEQYF.

A word on this clonotype: The junction differs from germline at one of its ends, possibly a read error. The chain employs TRBV4-1 and TRBJ1-2; maybe TRBD1 (5 bases). This CDR3 is built from 17 residues. CDR1 is MGHRA, CDR2 YSYEKL, per germline. The CDR3 DNA is TGCGCCGGCAGCCAAGTGTGGGCGGGGGGACCATACTATGGCTACACCTTC. It specifies CAGSQVWAGGPYYGYTF.

About this clonotype itself: It may be a read error: a sequence one base away is much more abundant. V usage is TRBV7-2 and J usage is TRBJ1-1, with D possibly matching TRBD1 (5 bases). Germline loops: CDR1 SGHTA, CDR2 FQGNSA. The CDR3 totals 15 residues. Between the trimmed V and J ends, which lost 1 base and 4 bases, there was a span of 13 bases. This CDR3 reads CASSLGGSVITEAFF. CDR3 DNA sequence: TGTGCCAGCAGCTTAGGGGGCTCGGTGATCACTGAAGCTTTCTTT.

This clonotype was seen a few times. The CDR3 spells CASRLAGGPYNEQFF. For the CDR3, the DNA is TGTGCCAGCAGGTTAGCGGGGGGCCCTTACAATGAGCAGTTCTTC. The rearrangement joins TRBV6-1 to TRBJ2-1; 10 nucleotides match TRBD2. Trimming at V came to 6 bases and at J to 4 bases, leaving 6 bases not matched to a gene. This CDR3 has 15 residues. Germline V CDR1 and CDR2: MNHNS, SASEGT.

The rearrangement links TRBV12-5 to TRBJ1-1; D is unclear. Germline loops: CDR1 LGHNT, CDR2 FRNRAP. Trimming took 6 bases from V and 0 from J, leaving 14 bases between them. CDR3 length: 15 residues. CDR3 in DNA: TGTGCTAGTGGCCCAAAACGTGGGGTGAACACTGAAGCTTTCTTT. It yields the protein CASGPKRGVNTEAFF.

This chain joins TRBV4-3 and TRBJ2-3; D remains unclear. Germline assignment: CDR1 LGHNA and CDR2 YSLEER. This CDR3 has 15 residues. The V end lost 0 bases, the J end lost 2 bases, and 9 bases lay between the germline ends. In nucleotides, the CDR3 is TGCGCCAGCAGCCAAGAAAAGGAGTACACAGATACGCAGTATTTT. This sequence encodes CASSQEKEYTDTQYF.

This clonotype was observed at least ten times. V is TRBV7-2 and J is TRBJ2-1, with 14 bases that match TRBD2. After removal of 6 bases from V and 6 bases from J, the junction contained 7 bases not matched to a gene. The CDR3 is 16 residues long. The germline CDR1 and CDR2 sequences are SGHTA and FQGNSA. The CDR3 DNA sequence: TGTGCCAGCAGAAGGACTAGCGGGGGGATCATCAATGAGCAGTTCTTC. Translation: CASRRTSGGIINEQFF.

V is TRBV6-6 and J is TRBJ2-1, with a possible D match to TRBD1 (6 bases). The CDR3 extends over 16 amino acids. V was cut by 6 bases and J by 0 bases, with 15 bases left in between. The germline gives CDR1 MNHNY, CDR2 SVGAGI (reference sequence). The CDR3 DNA reads as TGTGCCAGCAGAAGTTCGACAGGCGACTCCTACAATGAGCAGTTCTTC. Translation: CASRSSTGDSYNEQFF.

The chain is built from TRBV19 and TRBJ2-5, with D unresolved. The germline V gene has CDR1 LNHDA and CDR2 SQIVND (reference sequence). CDR3 length: 16 residues. The germline V and J ends were trimmed by 6 bases and 1 base, with 18 bases remaining between them. In DNA, the CDR3 is TGTGCCAGTAGAGCAGTCCCAACGGCGAGCCAAGAGACCCAGTACTTC. Its translation: CASRAVPTASQETQYF. Drawing the rest from reference TRBV19 and TRBJ2-5, the complete variable domain is DGGITQSPKYLFRKEGQNVTLSCEQNLNHDAMYWYRQDPGQGLRLIYYSQIVNDFQKGDIAEGYSVSREKKESFPLTVTSAQKNPTAFYLCASRAVPTASQETQYFGPGTRLLVL.

The table lists this clonotype with a few counts. The V and J genes are TRBV6-6 and TRBJ1-1; D is perhaps TRBD1 (6 bases). The CDR3 is 17 amino acids. The V and J ends lost 1 base and 1 base respectively, with 16 bases between them. The germline V gene encodes CDR1 MNHNY and CDR2 SVGAGI (reference sequence). The CDR3, as DNA: TGTGCCAGCAGTTACTTTCGACCCGGGACACAGAACACTGAAGCTTTCTTT. This translates into CASSYFRPGTQNTEAFF.

The genes are TRBV6-6 and TRBJ2-4, with a tentative D call TRBD2 (5 bases). The CDR3 length is 18 residues. Per germline, CDR1 MNHNY and CDR2 SVGAGI (reference sequence). The ends were cut back, 0 bases at V and 0 bases at J, with 15 bases in the middle. CDR3 protein: CASSYSIMDSLAKNIQYF. CDR3 coding DNA: TGTGCCAGCAGTTACTCGATAATGGACTCACTAGCCAAAAACATTCAGTACTTC.

This clonotype was recorded a few times. The chain combines TRBV2 with TRBJ2-7; weak D call: TRBD1 (6 bases). This CDR3 contains 13 residues. Per germline, CDR1 SNHLY and CDR2 FYNNEI. Trimming took 8 bases from V and 5 from J, leaving 16 bases between them. The CDR3 region has the DNA TGTGCCAGCCCTAAGGGAAAGGGGGACGAGCAGTACTTC. Translating gives CASPKGKGDEQYF.

The gene calls are TRBV9 and TRBJ2-1, with 7 bases that match TRBD2. Trimming cost V 4 bases and J 1 base; bases outside gene matches: 11. The CDR3 has 17 residues. In germline, CDR1 is SGDLS, CDR2 YYNGEE. CDR3: CASSTPRTGGSYNEQFF. The DNA for the CDR3 is TGTGCCAGCAGCACACCGAGAACCGGGGGGTCCTACAATGAGCAGTTCTTC. The whole variable domain, remainder taken from reference TRBV9 and TRBJ2-1, is DSGVTQTPKHLITATGQRVTLRCSPRSGDLSVYWYQQSLDQGLQFLIQYYNGEERAKGNILERFSAQQFPDLHSELNLSSLELGDSALYFCASSTPRTGGSYNEQFFGPGTRLTVL.

The CDR3 sequence: CASSSAPNSPLHF. The CDR3 DNA reads TGTGCCAGCAGCTCGGCTCCGAATTCACCCCTCCACTTT. The chain couples TRBV5-4 to TRBJ1-6; unclear D gene. Germline assignment: CDR1 SGHNT and CDR2 YYREEE (reference sequence). This CDR3 has 13 amino acids. V gave up 3 bases and J gave up 7 bases, with 8 bases separating them. Together with reference TRBV5-4 and TRBJ1-6, the CDR3 gives the full variable domain: ETGVTQSPTHLIKTRGQQVTLRCSSQSGHNTVSWYQQALGQGPQFIFQYYREEENGRGNFPPRFSGLQFPNYSSELNVNALELDDSALYLCASSSAPNSPLHFGNGTRLTVT.

The chain links TRBV6-1 to TRBJ2-5; unclear D gene. Trimming took 8 bases from V and 3 from J, leaving 10 bases between them. CDR1 is MNHNS and CDR2 is SASEGT in the germline V gene. This CDR3 has 12 residues. CDR3 in amino acids: CASGLPEETQYF. The CDR3 bases are TGTGCCAGCGGCCTCCCTGAAGAGACCCAGTACTTC.

The V call is TRBV9, the J call TRBJ2-3; TRBD2 is a possible D gene (7 bases). V lost 0 bases to trimming and J lost 5 bases, with 13 bases between them. The CDR3 consists of 15 residues. Germline CDR1 and CDR2: SGDLS and YYNGEE. CDR3 in DNA: TGTGCCAGCAGCGTAGGGGGGGGCCATGGAGATACGCAGTATTTT. This codes for CASSVGGGHGDTQYF.

V usage is TRBV27 and J usage is TRBJ1-2, with 8 positions matching TRBD1. There are 14 residues in the CDR3. In germline, CDR1 is MNHEY, CDR2 SMNVEV (reference sequence). The V gene end was trimmed by 6 bases and the J gene end by 2 bases; junction bases not matched to a gene: 5. The CDR3 is CASSQRQGNYGYTF. The CDR3 nucleotides read TGTGCCAGCAGCCAAAGACAGGGGAACTATGGCTACACCTTC.

The table lists this clonotype with many counts. The chain carries TRBV19 and TRBJ1-2; possible D gene TRBD1, 5 bases. The V gene's germline CDR1 is LNHDA and CDR2 SQIVND (reference sequence). Trimming cost V 6 bases and J 0 bases, with 11 bases left between them. The CDR3 length is 14 residues. The chain's CDR3 is CASRRGASNYGYTF. The DNA for the CDR3 is TGTGCCAGTAGAAGGGGAGCTTCTAACTATGGCTACACCTTC.

Comment on this clonotype: A read error may account for a junction end that differs from germline. V usage is TRBV4-1 and J usage is TRBJ2-7, with 7 bases identical to TRBD1. The CDR3 length is 14 residues. Germline assignment: CDR1 MGHRA and CDR2 YSYEKL. The CDR3: CASSQDRDSYEQYF. CDR3 coding DNA: TGTGCCAGCAGCCAAGACAGGGATAGCTACGAGCAGTACTTC.

V gene TRBV7-4 combines with J gene TRBJ1-1, with D maybe TRBD1 (5 bases). The CDR3 totals 14 residues. Germline V lookup: CDR1 SGHVT, CDR2 SQSDAQ. V lost 4 bases, J lost 1 base, and 10 bases lay in between. The CDR3 DNA is TGTGCCAGCAGCTCAGGGTATGGGAACACTGAAGCTTTCTTT. This codes for CASSSGYGNTEAFF.